This T cell receptor beta chain was recovered during a study of cytomegalovirus exposure and HLA in healthy donors. Whole-study findings and limits: It was confirmed in vitro that a few of the CMV-associated chains were specific for CMV antigens. The listing of 150 to 200 TCR beta chains classed them as cytomegalovirus-associated.

On this clone itself: Its antigen remains unidentified.

CDR1 MGHRA and CDR2 YSYEKL come from the germline V gene. The CDR3 is 16 residues long. V trimming: 3 bases; J trimming: 7 bases; junction bases outside the gene matches: 11. The assay was immunoSEQ multiplex PCR, and TCRdb's table has in-frame clones only and misses some. The repertoire holds 85,000 to 95,000 clones, with roughly 96% as singletons. The specimen sequenced was PBMCs. This sequence joins TRBV4-1 and TRBJ1-1, with 10 bases aligning to TRBD1. The TCR originated in a man between 18 and 35 years old in good health and CMV-seronegative. The CDR3 spells CASSQLRTGGAGEAFF. CDR3 bases: TGCGCCAGCAGCCAGCTTCGGACAGGGGGGGCAGGTGAAGCTTTCTTT.